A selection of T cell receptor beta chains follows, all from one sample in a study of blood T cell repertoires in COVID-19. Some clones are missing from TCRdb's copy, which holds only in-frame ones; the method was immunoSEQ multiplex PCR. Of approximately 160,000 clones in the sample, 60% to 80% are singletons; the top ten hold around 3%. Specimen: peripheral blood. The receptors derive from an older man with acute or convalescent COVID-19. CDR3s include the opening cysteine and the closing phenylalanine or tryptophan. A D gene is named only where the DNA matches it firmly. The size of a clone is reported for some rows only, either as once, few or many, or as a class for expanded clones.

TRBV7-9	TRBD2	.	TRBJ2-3	TGTGCCAGCAGCACCGGGCTAGCGGGTCCAGAAGATACGCAGTATTTT	CASSTGLAGPEDTQYF
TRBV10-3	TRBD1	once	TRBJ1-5	TGTGCCAGCGGGGACAGGTCAGGGGAAGGGGCTCAGCCCCAGCATTTT	CASGDRSGEGAQPQHF
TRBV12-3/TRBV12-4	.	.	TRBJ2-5	TGTGCCAGCAGTCCCTTCCAAGAGACCCAGTACTTC	CASSPFQETQYF
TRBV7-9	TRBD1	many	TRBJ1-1	TGTGCCAGCAGCCCCCGGACAGGTCAGGCAGGGCTGAACACTGAAGCTTTCTTT	CASSPRTGQAGLNTEAFF
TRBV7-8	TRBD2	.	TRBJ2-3	TGTGCCAGCAAGATCCTAGCGGGAAGCACAGATACGCAGTATTTT	CASKILAGSTDTQYF
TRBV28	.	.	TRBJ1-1	TGTGCCAGCAGTTTAATTCAGGGGAACACTGAAGCTTTCTTT	CASSLIQGNTEAFF
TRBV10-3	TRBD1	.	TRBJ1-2	TGTGCCATCAGTGAAATCGGGACAGGACTACGGGATGGCTACACCTTC	CAISEIGTGLRDGYTF
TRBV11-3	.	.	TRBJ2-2	TGTGCCAGCAGCTTGTTGGGGGAGGCCGGGGAGCTGTTTTTT	CASSLLGEAGELFF
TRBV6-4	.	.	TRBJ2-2	TGTGCCAGCAGTCGACAGAACACCGGGGAGCTGTTTTTT	CASSRQNTGELFF
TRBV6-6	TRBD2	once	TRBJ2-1	TGTGCCAGCAGGCGGGAGACTTCGCAGTTCTTC	CASRRETSQFF
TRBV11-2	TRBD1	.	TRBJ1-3	TGTGCCAGCAGCCGACAGGGGTCTGGAAACATCATATATTTT	CASSRQGSGNIIYF
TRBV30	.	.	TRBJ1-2	TGTGCCTGGAGTGCTCCTCCCGGGAACTATGGCTACACCTTC	CAWSAPPGNYGYTF
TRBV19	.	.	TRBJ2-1	TGTGCCAGCTCGATTGCAGATGAGCAGTTCTTC	CASSIADEQFF
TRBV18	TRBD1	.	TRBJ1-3	TGTGCCAGCTCACCGACACAGGGGGCCGAAAACACCATATATTTT	CASSPTQGAENTIYF
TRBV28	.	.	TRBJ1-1	TGTGCCAGCACCCCGGGTGCGGACACTGAAGCTTTCTTT	CASTPGADTEAFF
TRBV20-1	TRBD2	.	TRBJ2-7	TGCAGTGCTAGTCCCCCTAGCGGGGGGGCCTGGGAGCAGTACTTC	CSASPPSGGAWEQYF
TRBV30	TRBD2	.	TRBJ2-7	TGTGCCTGGAGTGACTCTTATCCGGGACTAGCTGACTACGAGCAGTACTTC	CAWSDSYPGLADYEQYF
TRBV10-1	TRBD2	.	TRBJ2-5	TGCGCCACCGGGGGGGGGCGCCAAGAGACCCAGTACTTC	CATGGGRQETQYF
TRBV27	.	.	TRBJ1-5	TGTGCCAGCTCCAGGGAAAGCAATCAGCCCCAGCATTTT	CASSRESNQPQHF
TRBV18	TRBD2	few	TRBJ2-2	TGTGCCAGCTCACCCCAAGGACTAGCGGGGGACAACACCGGGGAGCTGTTTTTT	CASSPQGLAGDNTGELFF
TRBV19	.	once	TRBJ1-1	TGTGCCAGTAGTATAGTTGGGGGCGACACTGAAGCTTTCTTT	CASSIVGGDTEAFF
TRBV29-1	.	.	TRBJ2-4	TGCAGCGTTTCAAGCGCACTAGCCAAAAACATTCAGTACTTC	CSVSSALAKNIQYF
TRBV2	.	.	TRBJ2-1	TGTGCCAGCAGTGGTCTTTACAATGAGCAGTTCTTC	CASSGLYNEQFF
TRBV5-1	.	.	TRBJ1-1	TGCGCCAGCAGCTGGCGGGACGCCACTGAAGCTTTCTTT	CASSWRDATEAFF
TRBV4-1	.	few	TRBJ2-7	TGCGCCAGCAGCCAAGATAGGGGCCCCCTCGAGCAGTACTTC	CASSQDRGPLEQYF
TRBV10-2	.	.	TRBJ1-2	TGCGCCAGCAGTGAGATTGCAGTCTATGGCTACACCTTC	CASSEIAVYGYTF
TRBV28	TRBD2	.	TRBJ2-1	TGTGCCAGCAGTTCCGAGCGGGAGGCGTCCTACAATGAGCAGTTCTTC	CASSSEREASYNEQFF